This paragraph reports one TCR beta chain. No antigen is known for it. No qualities accompany the bases; no much larger clone lies one base away. The data derive from a study of T cell clonotyping in hematopoietic cell transplantation (dated by TCRdb to the early 2020s). With regard to the full study: A total of more than 130 blood samples were collected in the study from 35 consecutive transplant recipients and their related donors. Recruitment of patients ran from late 2015 to early 2017, and follow-up continued until late 2020 or until death. Study-wide conclusions, independent of this receptor: After transplant, TCR diversity in recipients dropped, and pathologically expanded clonotypes increased progressively from day 30 to day 180. The sample size was limited and the cells went unsorted, which meant the CD4 and CD8 repertoire contributions could not be told apart. Overlap with donor repertoires was found for only a small fraction of recipient repertoires, with over 95% found to appear de novo at the given depth. Donor and pretransplant recipient Inverse Simpson Index values predicted broader posttransplant TCR repertoire diversity.

TCR beta CDR3 regions were amplified from genomic DNA with the immunoSEQ assay, a bias-controlled multiplex PCR using V- and J-specific primers. In a second PCR step, the CDR3 amplicons were tagged with a proprietary barcode plus Illumina adapter sequences. An Illumina MiSeq instrument was used to sequence the CDR3 libraries. The paper's processing steps were these. Export and quality control were performed with immunoSEQ Analyzer 3.0, and downstream analyses were performed with R Bioconductor and Immunarch. Only productive rearrangements in the normalized downsampled data set went into calculating the repertoire metrics. In the normalized cohort, a clonotype counted as pathologically expanded if the clonotype was larger than 5 templates. Repertoire diversity was measured with the Inverse Simpson Index. CMV-specificity analyses were carried out on the non-normalized data set to capture all clonotypes. TCRdb carries this immuneACCESS record with in-frame sequences only. Its versions omit some clonotypes, under half of them owing to an unresolved V gene in the studies checked, with the rest unexplained. That table is the source of V, J and clone size, and D and trimming were worked out from the DNA. The sample table records fewer than 15,000 clones; under 75% of these occur just once. The biggest ten clones account for roughly 14% of the sample.

The time point label, as the study defines it: 180 days after allo-HCT. Blood samples were obtained from recipients approximately 28 days before transplant and at days 30, 100 and 180 after transplant. Using Nuclei Lysis Solution, genomic DNA was extracted from unfractionated peripheral blood mononuclear cells that were either fresh or cryopreserved. From cysteine to phenylalanine, the CDR3 is 14 amino acids long. Only the CDR3 DNA stays, 42 bases, in frame from base 1. V is shortened by 5 bases, J by 2 bases, and the region joining them spans 16 bases. CDR1 SQVTM and CDR2 ANQGSEA were looked up in the germline V gene.

The chain links TRBV29-1 with TRBJ2-7, with a weak D call of TRBD2 (6 bases match). The sequence derives from a male patient between 60 and 69 years old who had an allogeneic stem cell transplant from an unrelated donor, so the T cells may come from the graft donor. Some clones in this sample may be carry-over from other donors' samples. The sample in question was peripheral blood mononuclear cells, obtained 180 days after allogeneic stem cell transplant. The CDR3 in this case is CSVFDRGNTYEQYF. The base sequence is TGCAGCGTTTTTGACCGGGGGAATACCTACGAGCAGTACTTC.